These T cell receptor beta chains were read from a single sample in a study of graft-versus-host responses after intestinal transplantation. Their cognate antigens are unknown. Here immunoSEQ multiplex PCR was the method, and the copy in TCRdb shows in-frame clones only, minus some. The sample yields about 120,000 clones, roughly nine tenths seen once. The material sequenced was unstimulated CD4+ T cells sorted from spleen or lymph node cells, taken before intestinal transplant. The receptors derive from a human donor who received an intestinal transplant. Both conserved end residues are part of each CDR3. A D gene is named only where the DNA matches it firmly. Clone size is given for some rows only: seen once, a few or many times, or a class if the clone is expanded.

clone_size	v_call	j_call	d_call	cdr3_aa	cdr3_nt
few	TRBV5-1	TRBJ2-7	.	CASSLVGSDEQYF	TGCGCCAGCAGCTTGGTGGGCAGTGACGAGCAGTACTTC
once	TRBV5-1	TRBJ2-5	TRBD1	CASSLGPGTGQETQYF	TGCGCCAGCAGCCTTGGCCCCGGGACAGGCCAAGAGACCCAGTACTTC
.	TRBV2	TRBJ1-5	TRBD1	CASRKGGQGNQPQHF	TGTGCCAGCAGGAAAGGGGGACAGGGGAATCAGCCCCAGCATTTT
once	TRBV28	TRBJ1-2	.	CASSSTTANYPGYTF	TGTGCCAGCAGTTCGACGACAGCGAATTATCCCGGCTACACCTTC
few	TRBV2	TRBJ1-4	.	CASSAGVYEKLFF	TGTGCCAGCAGTGCAGGGGTTTATGAAAAACTGTTTTTT
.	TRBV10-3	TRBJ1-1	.	CAISDWAGLFMNTEAFF	TGTGCCATCAGTGACTGGGCAGGTCTATTTATGAACACTGAAGCTTTCTTT
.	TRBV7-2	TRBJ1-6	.	CASSWQAGTLNSPLHF	TGTGCCAGCAGCTGGCAGGCAGGGACACTCAATTCACCCCTCCACTTT
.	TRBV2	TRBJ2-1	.	CASRDYYNEQFF	TGTGCCAGCAGGGACTATTACAATGAGCAGTTCTTC
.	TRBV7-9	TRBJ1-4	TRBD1	CASSGWTGYNEKLFF	TGTGCCAGCAGCGGATGGACAGGGTATAATGAAAAACTGTTTTTT
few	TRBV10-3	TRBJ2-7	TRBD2	CAISGGRGYEQYF	TGTGCCATCAGTGGGGGGAGGGGCTACGAGCAGTACTTC
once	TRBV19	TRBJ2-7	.	CASTTGKSNHEQYF	TGTGCCAGTACCACAGGGAAGTCTAACCACGAGCAGTACTTC
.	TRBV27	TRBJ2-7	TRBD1	CASSLFRGLSYEQYF	TGTGCCAGCAGTTTATTTAGGGGGCTCTCCTACGAGCAGTACTTC
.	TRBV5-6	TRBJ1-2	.	CASSLQGNYGYTF	TGTGCCAGCAGCTTACAGGGTAACTATGGCTACACCTTC
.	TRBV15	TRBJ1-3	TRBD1	CATSRELTGAGNTIYF	TGTGCCACCAGCAGAGAATTGACAGGGGCTGGAAACACCATATATTTT
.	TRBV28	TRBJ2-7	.	CASSPGGAAVYEQYF	TGTGCCAGCAGCCCTGGGGGGGCCGCGGTTTACGAGCAGTACTTC
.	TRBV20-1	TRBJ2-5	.	CSARGAETQYF	TGCAGTGCTAGAGGGGCAGAGACCCAGTACTTC
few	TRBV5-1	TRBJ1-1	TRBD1	CASSLVGTGAAFF	TGCGCCAGCAGCTTGGTTGGGACAGGGGCAGCTTTCTTT
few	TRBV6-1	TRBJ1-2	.	CASRYYADDGYTF	TGTGCCAGCAGGTACTACGCAGATGATGGCTACACCTTC
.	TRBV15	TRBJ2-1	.	CATSRTGSGGQQFF	TGTGCCACCAGCAGAACCGGCTCCGGGGGTCAGCAGTTCTTC
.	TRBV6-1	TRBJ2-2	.	CASSGRGRGNTGELFF	TGTGCCAGCAGTGGTAGAGGCAGGGGAAACACCGGGGAGCTGTTTTTT
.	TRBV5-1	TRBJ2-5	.	CASSLVAGPETQYF	TGCGCCAGCAGCTTGGTTGCGGGACCGGAGACCCAGTACTTC
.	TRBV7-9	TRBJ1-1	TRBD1	CASSFPKLGQGWANTEAFF	TGTGCCAGCAGCTTCCCGAAGTTAGGACAGGGGTGGGCGAACACTGAAGCTTTCTTT
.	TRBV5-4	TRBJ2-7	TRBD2	CASSTPSGAGHEQYF	TGTGCCAGCAGCACCCCTAGCGGGGCGGGCCACGAGCAGTACTTC
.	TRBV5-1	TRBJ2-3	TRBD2	CASSLDLAGGADTQYF	TGCGCCAGCAGCTTGGATTTAGCGGGAGGGGCAGATACGCAGTATTTT
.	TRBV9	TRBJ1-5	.	CASSVGEGGNQPQHF	TGTGCCAGCAGCGTAGGGGAGGGAGGAAATCAGCCCCAGCATTTT
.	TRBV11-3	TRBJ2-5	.	CASSLGGQQETQYF	TGTGCCAGCAGCTTAGGAGGACAGCAAGAGACCCAGTACTTC
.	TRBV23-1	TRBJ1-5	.	CASSHEEGSQPQHF	TGCGCCAGCAGTCACGAGGAAGGGAGTCAGCCCCAGCATTTT
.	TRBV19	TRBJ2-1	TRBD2	CASSISGTTYNEQFF	TGTGCCAGTAGTATATCCGGGACTACCTACAATGAGCAGTTCTTC
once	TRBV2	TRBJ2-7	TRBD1	CASKRQGRSYEQYF	TGTGCCAGCAAGAGACAGGGGAGATCCTACGAGCAGTACTTC
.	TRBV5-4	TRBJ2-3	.	CASSLGAGTDTQYF	TGTGCCAGCAGCTTGGGGGCAGGGACAGATACGCAGTATTTT
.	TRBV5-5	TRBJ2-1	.	CASSLSPTVSSYNEQFF	TGTGCCAGCAGCTTGTCCCCGACAGTGAGCTCCTACAATGAGCAGTTCTTC
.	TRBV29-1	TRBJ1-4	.	CSVEGSASEKLFF	TGCAGCGTTGAAGGGAGTGCCTCCGAAAAACTGTTTTTT
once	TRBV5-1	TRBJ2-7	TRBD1	CASSPPGQGREQYF	TGCGCCAGCAGCCCCCCAGGACAGGGACGGGAGCAGTACTTC
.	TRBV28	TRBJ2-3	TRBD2	CASRGGRWGTQYF	TGTGCCAGCAGGGGGGGGAGGTGGGGTACGCAGTATTTT
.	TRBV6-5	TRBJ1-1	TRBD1	CASNAVDRATLQAFF	TGTGCCAGCAACGCCGTAGACAGGGCGACCCTCCAAGCTTTCTTT
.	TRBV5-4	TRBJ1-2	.	CASSFTNYGYTF	TGTGCCAGCAGCTTCACTAACTATGGCTACACCTTC
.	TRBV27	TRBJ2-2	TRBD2	CASSPNRGGNTGELFF	TGTGCCAGCAGCCCAAACCGGGGGGGGAACACCGGGGAGCTGTTTTTT
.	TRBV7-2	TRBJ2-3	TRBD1	CASSSRTGVTDTQYF	TGTGCCAGCAGCTCGAGGACAGGGGTCACAGATACGCAGTATTTT
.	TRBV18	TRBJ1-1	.	CASSPGGDTEAFF	TGTGCCAGCTCACCGGGAGGGGACACTGAAGCTTTCTTT
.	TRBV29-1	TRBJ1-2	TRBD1	CSVRQGAPDGYTF	TGCAGCGTTCGACAGGGGGCTCCTGATGGCTACACCTTC
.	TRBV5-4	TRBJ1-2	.	CASSLAGGQPYGYTF	TGTGCCAGCAGCTTGGCTGGCGGCCAACCTTATGGCTACACCTTC
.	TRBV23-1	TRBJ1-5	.	CASSQSVQGYSNQPQHF	TGCGCCAGCAGTCAATCCGTACAGGGCTATAGCAATCAGCCCCAGCATTTT
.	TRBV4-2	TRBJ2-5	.	CASSQPPARSLQETQYF	TGTGCCAGCAGCCAACCCCCAGCCCGGAGCCTCCAAGAGACCCAGTACTTC
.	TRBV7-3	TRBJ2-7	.	CASSLTFLVGVYEQYF	TGTGCCAGCAGCTTAACATTTTTGGTGGGAGTCTACGAGCAGTACTTC
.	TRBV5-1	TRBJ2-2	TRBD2	CASSLTSGSPGELFF	TGCGCCAGCAGCCTTACTAGCGGGAGCCCCGGGGAGCTGTTTTTT
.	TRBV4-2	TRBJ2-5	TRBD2	CASSSGLAGKETQYF	TGTGCCAGCAGCTCAGGACTAGCGGGAAAAGAGACCCAGTACTTC
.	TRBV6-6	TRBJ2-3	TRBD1	CASSYPGQGTDTQYF	TGTGCCAGCAGTTACCCGGGACAGGGAACAGATACGCAGTATTTT
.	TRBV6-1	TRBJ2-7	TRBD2	CASSSLAGGPFEQYF	TGTGCCAGCAGTTCTCTAGCGGGGGGGCCGTTCGAGCAGTACTTC
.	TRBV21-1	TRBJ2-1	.	CASSPKMTSGSFTYNEQFF	TGTGCCAGCAGCCCCAAAATGACTAGCGGGAGCTTTACCTACAATGAGCAGTTCTTC
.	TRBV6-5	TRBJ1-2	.	CASSPRSSQSYTF	TGTGCCAGCAGCCCCCGGAGCTCCCAGAGCTACACCTTC
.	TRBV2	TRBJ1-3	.	CASNSGAGNTIYF	TGTGCCAGCAACTCAGGGGCCGGAAACACCATATATTTT
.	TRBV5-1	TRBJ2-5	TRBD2	CASSFRLAEETQYF	TGCGCCAGCAGCTTCAGACTAGCCGAAGAGACCCAGTACTTC
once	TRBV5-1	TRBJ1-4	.	CASSFSWQGDEKLFF	TGCGCCAGCAGCTTTAGTTGGCAGGGCGATGAAAAACTGTTTTTT
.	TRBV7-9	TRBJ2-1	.	CASSLVGGSYNEQFF	TGTGCCAGCAGCTTAGTTGGCGGTTCCTACAATGAGCAGTTCTTC